The next 18 T cell receptor beta chains were all read from a single sample in a study of CD8 T cells in ankylosing spondylitis. One entry per CDR3 protein, called by TCRdb with MiXCR from the 5' RACE reads. The profile shows about 250,000 distinct CDR3 sequences, 8% to 10% of them singletons. The sequencing input was blood, either unsorted or a sorted T cell fraction (not recorded which). The receptors originated from a female donor with ankylosing spondylitis or in good health (not recorded which).

This clonotype came up many times. V is TRBV5-4 and J is TRBJ2-7; the D is unclear. The V end was cut by 4 bases, the J end by 1 base, with 12 bases between. Per germline, CDR1 SGHNT and CDR2 YYREEE (reference sequence). The CDR3 is 14 residues long. The CDR3 DNA reads as TGTGCCAGCAGCCGTATAGACTCGTCCTACGAGCAGTACTTC. Translation: CASSRIDSSYEQYF. Based on the CDR3 plus reference TRBV5-4 and TRBJ2-7, the full variable domain is ETGVTQSPTHLIKTRGQQVTLRCSSQSGHNTVSWYQQALGQGPQFIFQYYREEENGRGNFPPRFSGLQFPNYSSELNVNALELDDSALYLCASSRIDSSYEQYFGPGTRLTVT.

At least ten counts were recorded for this clonotype. V is TRBV20-1 and J is TRBJ2-7; tentative D call: TRBD1 (6 bases). V lost 0 bases and J lost 7, with 16 bases in between. Germline CDR1 is DFQATT and CDR2 is SNEGSKA (reference sequence). CDR3 length: 14 residues. In nucleotides, the CDR3 is TGCAGTGCTAGAGATCGACGGGGAACAGGGGAGCAGTACTTC. Translated, it gives CSARDRRGTGEQYF.

Many counts were recorded for this clonotype. The V call is TRBV30, the J call TRBJ2-7; TRBD1 agrees at 9 bases. CDR1 and CDR2 (germline): GTSNPN, SVGIG (reference sequence). V lost 3 bases and J lost 2; bases outside the gene matches: 5. The CDR3 totals 14 residues. The chain's CDR3 is CAWRGTGSAYEQYF. DNA for the CDR3: TGTGCCTGGAGGGGGACAGGGTCCGCCTACGAGCAGTACTTC.

This clonotype showed up many times. The genes are TRBV27 and TRBJ2-1; no reliable D call. The germline CDR1 and CDR2 sequences are MNHEY and SMNVEV (reference sequence). The CDR3 is 14 amino acids. The V end was cut by 0 bases, the J end by 6 bases, with 9 bases between. The CDR3 is CASSLSRPSNEQFF. CDR3 sequence (DNA): TGTGCCAGCAGTTTATCGAGGCCGAGCAATGAGCAGTTCTTC.

This clonotype came up many times. The genes are TRBV6-1 and TRBJ2-2; 7 bases match TRBD1. Losses at the gene ends were 5 bases for V and 6 bases for J; bases not matched to a gene: 6. The CDR3 runs to 14 residues. From germline, CDR1 is MNHNS and CDR2 SASEGT. This CDR3 reads CASSQGTASGELFF. The CDR3 DNA is TGTGCCAGCAGTCAGGGGACAGCCTCCGGGGAGCTGTTTTTT.

This clonotype was detected many times. The chain couples TRBV21-1 to TRBJ2-1. TRBV21-1 is shown as a pseudogene. The CDR3 runs 13 residues. The CDR3 reads CASSKSYSDEQFF. CDR3 DNA: TGTGCCAGCAGCAAGTCCTATAGTGATGAGCAGTTCTTC.

The rearrangement joins TRBV20-1 to TRBJ2-5, with 7 bases lining up with TRBD2. Germline CDR1 and CDR2: DFQATT and SNEGSKA (reference sequence). This CDR3 spans 17 amino acids. The J segment lost 5 bases and the V segment lost 1 base, leaving 16 bases of the junction unmatched. CDR3 in DNA: TGCAGTGCTAGAGGGTATCTAGCGGAAGACGTTTATGAGACCCAGTACTTC. Translation: CSARGYLAEDVYETQYF.

This clonotype turned up a few times. V is TRBV28 and J is TRBJ2-6; 12 positions agree with TRBD1. V dropped 7 bases and J dropped 4; count of bases not matched to a gene: 8. Germline lookup yields CDR1 MDHEN and CDR2 SYDVKM. CDR3 size: 17 residues. The chain's CDR3 is CASKTGQGARGANVLTF. In DNA form, the CDR3 reads TGTGCCAGCAAAACGGGACAGGGGGCGAGAGGGGCCAACGTCCTGACTTTC.

This clonotype was seen many times. The chain carries TRBV12-5 and TRBJ2-4; the match to TRBD2 covers 8 bases. The CDR3 extends over 16 amino acids. After removal of 2 bases from V and 2 bases from J, the junction contained 5 bases not matched to a gene. Germline V lookup: CDR1 LGHNT, CDR2 FRNRAP. CDR3 sequence reads: CASGLISGSSKNIQYF. CDR3 nucleotides: TGTGCTAGTGGTTTGATCAGCGGGAGTTCCAAAAACATTCAGTACTTC. The full variable domain, in which reference TRBV12-5 and TRBJ2-4 provide the parts outside the CDR3, is DARVTQTPRHKVTEMGQEVTMRCQPILGHNTVFWYRQTMMQGLELLAYFRNRAPLDDSGMPKDRFSAEMPDATLATLKIQPSEPRDSAVYFCASGLISGSSKNIQYFGAGTRLSVL.

There are many counts of this clonotype. This chain links TRBV5-6 with TRBJ2-7; TRBD2 is a possible D gene (5 bases). V shed 2 bases and J shed 4 bases, with 13 bases lying between them. The CDR3 covers 14 residues. Germline CDR1 reads SGHDT; CDR2 reads YYEEEE. The CDR3 loop reads CASSFVEGTYEQYF. CDR3 DNA sequence: TGTGCCAGCAGCTTTGTTGAGGGAACGTACGAGCAGTACTTC.

In this sample, this clonotype turned up a few times. This sequence joins TRBV20-1 and TRBJ2-1; 7 bases fit TRBD2. The germline V gene has CDR1 DFQATT and CDR2 SNEGSKA (reference sequence). There are 17 residues in the CDR3. The V segment lost 3 bases and the J segment 4 bases; nucleotides outside the gene matches: 15. CDR3 sequence (DNA): TGCAGTGCTAGTGCCCACTCGGGAGGTCGATCTTACAATGAGCAGTTCTTC. Protein: CSASAHSGGRSYNEQFF.

This clonotype was seen many times. This chain links TRBV7-2 with TRBJ2-7; no clear D. Trimming cost V 8 bases and J 0 bases, with 11 bases left between them. The V gene's germline CDR1 is SGHTA and CDR2 FQGNSA. There are 13 residues in the CDR3. The DNA of the CDR3 is TGTGCCAGCGGCGCTGAGAGCTCCTACGAGCAGTACTTC. Amino acids: CASGAESSYEQYF.

This clonotype appeared many times. In nucleotides, the CDR3 is TGTGCCATCAGTTCAGAAGGGGGCGACGAAAAACTGTTTTTT. The encoded protein is CAISSEGGDEKLFF. This chain uses TRBV10-3 with TRBJ1-4; 7 bases map to TRBD1. V dropped 5 bases and J dropped 8; count of bases not matched to a gene: 8. The CDR3 has 14 amino acids. The germline CDR1 and CDR2 sequences are ENHRY and SYGVKD.

This clonotype has ten or more counts. The chain employs TRBV4-3 and TRBJ1-1; D not resolved. This CDR3 region has 13 residues. Germline V gives CDR1 LGHNA, CDR2 YSLEER. Trimming shortened V by 0 bases and J by 11 bases, and 13 bases separated the two germline ends. The CDR3 sequence: CASSQDRATAAFF. In nucleotides, the CDR3 is TGCGCCAGCAGCCAAGATAGGGCAACCGCTGCTTTCTTT.

Many counts were recorded for this clonotype. The chain has TRBV4-3 and TRBJ2-1, with 10 bases fitting TRBD1. The CDR3 has 15 amino acids. The J segment lost 7 bases and the V segment lost 5 bases, leaving 8 bases of the junction unmatched. CDR1 is LGHNA, CDR2 YSLEER, per germline. CDR3 nucleotides: TGCGCCAGCAGCAGACAGGACAGGGGGGGAAATGAGCAGTTCTTC. It codes for CASSRQDRGGNEQFF.

This clonotype was detected many times. This chain uses TRBV9 with TRBJ2-5; possibly TRBD1 for D (6 bases). The CDR3 sequence is 15 residues long. Trimming took 3 bases from V and 1 from J, leaving 13 bases between them. Germline assignment: CDR1 SGDLS and CDR2 YYNGEE. CDR3 coding DNA: TGTGCCAGCAGCGGGACAGCGAAGATCCAAGAGACCCAGTACTTC. It yields the protein CASSGTAKIQETQYF.

Remarks on this clonotype: A single base separates this from a much larger clone, so it may be a read error. The J gene is TRBJ2-7, the V gene TRBV5-1; 8 nucleotides match TRBD1. V dropped 3 bases and J dropped 6; count of bases not matched to a gene: 5. The germline V gene encodes CDR1 SGHRS and CDR2 YFSETQ. The length of the CDR3 is 13 residues. The CDR3 DNA follows: TGCGCCAGCAGCTCATACGGACAGGGCGAGCAGTACTTC. This codes for CASSSYGQGEQYF.

This clonotype was detected ten times or more. The chain employs TRBV12-3 or TRBV12-4 and TRBJ2-7; 7 nucleotides align to TRBD2. J was trimmed by 6 bases and V by 2 bases; bases with no gene match: 4. The CDR3 is 13 residues long. The DNA of the CDR3 is TGTGCCAGCAGTTTAACCTCTAGCGGCGAGCAGTACTTC. Its protein product is CASSLTSSGEQYF.